This T cell receptor beta chain was documented in a study of blood T cells in healthy people across ages. This clonotype was detected a few times. The CDR3 has 14 residues. The ends were cut back, 4 bases at V and 7 bases at J, with 12 bases in the middle. Germline V gene lookup returns CDR1 SGHRS and CDR2 YFSETQ. PCR was performed a second time for roughly 6 to 12 cycles using a sample-barcoded 5' primer and a J-beta primer mix. TCRdb re-derived calls from the 5' RACE reads in MiXCR, one entry per CDR3 protein. The repertoire includes approximately 900,000 distinct CDR3 sequences, approximately 32% of them detected once, and roughly 10% sits in the top ten. A further study also used this sample, focusing on T cells of mothers and their children.

Input material: blood. The sequence derives from a woman aged 40 to 50 in good health. This sequence joins TRBV5-1 and TRBJ1-6; no firm D call. Here the CDR3 reads CASSPDSQNSPLHF. CDR3 nucleotide sequence: TGCGCCAGCAGCCCCGATTCGCAGAATTCACCCCTCCACTTT.